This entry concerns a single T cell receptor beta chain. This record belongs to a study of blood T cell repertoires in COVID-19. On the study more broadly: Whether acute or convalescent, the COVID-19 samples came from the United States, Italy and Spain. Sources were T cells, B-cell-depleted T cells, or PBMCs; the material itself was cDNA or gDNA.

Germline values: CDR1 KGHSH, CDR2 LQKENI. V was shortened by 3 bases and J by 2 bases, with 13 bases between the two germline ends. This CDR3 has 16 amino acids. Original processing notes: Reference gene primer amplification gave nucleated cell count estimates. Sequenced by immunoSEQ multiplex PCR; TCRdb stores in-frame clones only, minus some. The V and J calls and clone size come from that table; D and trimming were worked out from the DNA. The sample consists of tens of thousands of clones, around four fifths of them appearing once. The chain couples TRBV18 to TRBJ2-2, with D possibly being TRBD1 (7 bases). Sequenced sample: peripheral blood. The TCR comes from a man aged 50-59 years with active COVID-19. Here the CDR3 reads CASSPRTGLNTGELFF. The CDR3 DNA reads TGTGCCAGCTCACCCCGGACAGGACTAAACACCGGGGAGCTGTTTTTT.